Each of the 11 T cell receptor beta chains below was sequenced from the same sample in a study of cytomegalovirus exposure and HLA in healthy donors (dated by TCRdb to 2015 to 2018). Library method: the immunoSEQ multiplex PCR assay. For the multiplex PCR, a mixture combining 60 forward primers for TCR Vbeta segments and 13 reverse primers for TCR Jbeta segments was used. The table was pulled from immuneACCESS by TCRdb, which kept in-frame rearrangements only. Such tables lose some clones; where checked, under half of the loss comes from unresolved V genes, and the rest has no known cause. For this sample the table gives roughly 200,000 clones, of which over 75% were detected only once. The ten largest make up roughly 0.5% of the sample. Sequencing used PBMCs. The source is a woman aged 50 to 65 in good health and CMV-seronegative.

The rearrangement joins TRBV6-1 to TRBJ2-7; D is undetermined. The length of the CDR3 is 15 residues. The V gene's germline CDR1 is MNHNS and CDR2 SASEGT. V was pared by 3 bases and J by 1 base, with 13 bases between. The CDR3 region is CASSELPRNSYEQYF. In nucleotides, the CDR3 is TGTGCCAGCAGTGAGCTCCCGCGCAATTCCTACGAGCAGTACTTC.

This chain connects TRBV7-9 to TRBJ1-3; D not certain. The germline V gene has CDR1 SEHNR and CDR2 FQNEAQ (reference sequence). V gave up 11 bases and J gave up 2 bases, with 7 bases separating them. The CDR3 is 11 residues long. The CDR3 DNA is TGTGCCGGTCGAGCTGGAAACACCATATATTTT. Its translation is CAGRAGNTIYF.

The chain couples TRBV7-2 to TRBJ2-1, with D possibly being TRBD1 (7 bases). CDR1 is SGHTA and CDR2 is FQGNSA in the germline V gene. CDR3 length equals 13 residues. The V end lost 5 bases, the J end lost 15 bases, and 20 bases lay between the germline ends. The CDR3 here is CASSPRQGQAGFF. In DNA, the CDR3 is TGTGCCAGCAGCCCGAGACAGGGACAAGCGGGGTTCTTC.

V gene TRBV7-9 combines with J gene TRBJ2-5; 8 positions match TRBD1. This CDR3 contains 13 residues. The trim removed 5 bases at V and 7 bases at J, leaving 6 bases unmatched. Germline assignment: CDR1 SEHNR and CDR2 FQNEAQ (reference sequence). The CDR3 loop is CASSADRASTQYF. CDR3 DNA: TGTGCCAGCAGCGCGGACAGGGCGTCGACCCAGTACTTC.

The J gene is TRBJ1-1, the V gene TRBV5-4; D remains ambiguous. CDR1 SGHNT and CDR2 YYREEE come from the germline V gene (reference sequence). Trimming took off 4 bases at V and 0 bases at J, with 13 bases between the two ends. The length of the CDR3 is 15 residues. CDR3 bases: TGTGCCAGCAGCAGCGCTCCAGTGGTGAACACTGAAGCTTTCTTT. Translation: CASSSAPVVNTEAFF. Based on the CDR3 plus reference TRBV5-4 and TRBJ1-1, the full variable domain is ETGVTQSPTHLIKTRGQQVTLRCSSQSGHNTVSWYQQALGQGPQFIFQYYREEENGRGNFPPRFSGLQFPNYSSELNVNALELDDSALYLCASSSAPVVNTEAFFGQGTRLTVV.

V is TRBV28 and J is TRBJ2-5; no clear D. Judging by the DNA end, TRBJ2-7 fits better; the J call may be wrong. The CDR3 covers 14 residues. The germline V gene encodes CDR1 MDHEN and CDR2 SYDVKM. The CDR3 coding sequence is TGTGCCAGCAGTCCCCCGCGGATGAACGACGAGCAGTACTTC. It specifies CASSPPRMNDEQYF.

The chain combines TRBV19 with TRBJ2-7; 10 bases are shared with TRBD2. V lost 5 bases and J lost 6; bases outside the gene matches: 13. This CDR3 spans 16 amino acids. Per germline, CDR1 LNHDA and CDR2 SQIVND (reference sequence). Here the CDR3 reads CASSPRGTSVVREQYF. DNA of the CDR3: TGTGCCAGTAGTCCAAGAGGGACTAGCGTGGTTCGCGAGCAGTACTTC. Together with reference TRBV19 and TRBJ2-7, the CDR3 gives the full variable domain: DGGITQSPKYLFRKEGQNVTLSCEQNLNHDAMYWYRQDPGQGLRLIYYSQIVNDFQKGDIAEGYSVSREKKESFPLTVTSAQKNPTAFYLCASSPRGTSVVREQYFGPGTRLTVT.

The V and J genes are TRBV7-9 and TRBJ2-7; 8 positions match TRBD1. This CDR3 comprises 13 residues. V was clipped by 8 bases and J by 5 bases; unmatched bases: 8. Germline V lookup: CDR1 SEHNR, CDR2 FQNEAQ (reference sequence). The CDR3 spells CASSETGDHEQYF. DNA of the CDR3: TGTGCCAGCTCGGAGACAGGGGACCACGAGCAGTACTTC. The variable domain in full, completed from reference TRBV7-9 and TRBJ2-7, reads DTGVSQNPRHKITKRGQNVTFRCDPISEHNRLYWYRQTLGQGPEFLTYFQNEAQLEKSRLLSDRFSAERPKGSFSTLEIQRTEQGDSAMYLCASSETGDHEQYFGPGTRLTVT.

The V and J genes are TRBV7-9 and TRBJ1-2, with a possible D match to TRBD1 (5 bases). Between the trimmed V and J ends, which lost 2 bases and 6 bases, there was a span of 7 bases. The CDR3 runs to 12 residues. From germline, CDR1 is SEHNR and CDR2 FQNEAQ (reference sequence). CDR3 amino acids: CASSLPGNGYTF. CDR3 nucleotide sequence: TGTGCCAGCAGCTTACCAGGGAATGGCTACACCTTC.

This clone was detected a few times. The CDR3 DNA is TGTGCCAGCAGCTTAGAAGAGGCCGCTCCCCAGCATTTT. Amino acid sequence: CASSLEEAAPQHF. The chain is built from TRBV7-8 and TRBJ1-5; D not certain. This CDR3 has 13 residues. Germline V lookup: CDR1 SGHVS, CDR2 FQNEAQ. The germline V and J ends were trimmed by 1 base and 10 bases, with 11 bases remaining between them.

V and J are TRBV28 and TRBJ1-1; no reliable D call. Germline V gene lookup returns CDR1 MDHEN and CDR2 SYDVKM. The CDR3 contains 15 residues. V lost 4 bases and J lost 1, with 13 bases in between. CDR3 region: CASSSAAGGNTEAFF. The CDR3 DNA follows: TGTGCCAGCAGTTCCGCTGCGGGTGGGAACACTGAAGCTTTCTTT.